The 15 T cell receptor beta chains listed next were all sequenced from one sample in a study of response to subunit inactivated influenza vaccine. TCRdb reanalysed the RT-PCR reads using MiXCR and keeps one entry per CDR3 protein. In the table there are roughly 670,000 distinct CDR3 sequences, 14% of which are singletons. The sequenced sample was PBMCs from blood, obtained 14 to 15 days before vaccination. The receptor source for this set is a man in his fifties or sixties who received an inactivated influenza vaccine.

This clonotype was detected only a few times. The CDR3 sequence: CASSQGGGHTDTQYF. The CDR3 coding sequence is TGTGCCAGCAGCCAAGGCGGCGGACACACAGATACGCAGTATTTT. This sequence joins TRBV3-1 and TRBJ2-3, with D possibly TRBD1 on 5 matching bases. Trimming removed 1 base at V and 2 bases at J, with 10 bases between. CDR3 length: 15 amino acids. Germline CDR1 is LGHDT and CDR2 is YNNKEL (reference sequence).

This sequence joins TRBV7-8 and TRBJ2-7; D uncertain. The V gene lost 1 base and the J gene lost 0 bases, with 7 bases spanning the gap. Per germline, CDR1 SGHVS and CDR2 FQNEAQ. The CDR3 is 14 amino acids. CDR3 in DNA: TGTGCCAGCAGCTTAGAGGGCATCTCCTACGAGCAGTACTTC. Protein product: CASSLEGISYEQYF.

This clonotype was found many times. J is TRBJ2-5 and V is TRBV12-3 or TRBV12-4, with D hard to call. V was shortened by 4 bases and J by 3 bases, with 9 bases between the two germline ends. The CDR3 covers 13 residues. The CDR3 reads CASSYRTEETQYF. Written as DNA, the CDR3 is TGTGCCAGCAGTTATAGGACGGAAGAGACCCAGTACTTC.

In its sample, this clonotype was seen a few times. The chain recombines TRBV20-1 with TRBJ2-2; 10 bases are shared with TRBD1. CDR1 is DFQATT, CDR2 SNEGSKA, per germline (reference sequence). There are 14 residues in the CDR3. The V segment lost 6 bases and the J segment 4 bases; nucleotides outside the gene matches: 5. The CDR3 DNA follows: TGCAGTGCGCCTCGGACAGGGGGCACCGGGGAGCTGTTTTTT. Protein sequence: CSAPRTGGTGELFF.

This rearrangement joins TRBV7-2 to TRBJ2-2, with 7 bases lining up with TRBD2. The CDR3 is 15 amino acids. V trimming: 6 bases; J trimming: 4 bases; junction bases outside the gene matches: 8. CDR1 and CDR2 (germline): SGHTA, FQGNSA. The CDR3 region is CASRTPGLPTGELFF. CDR3 bases: TGTGCCAGCAGAACCCCGGGACTACCCACCGGGGAGCTGTTTTTT.

The chain has TRBV12-3 or TRBV12-4 and TRBJ2-3; D is possibly TRBD2 (6 bases). V was pared by 2 bases and J by 1 base, with 10 bases between. CDR3 length: 15 residues. The CDR3 nucleotides read TGTGCCAGCAGTTTATGGGGGGATCGCACAGATACGCAGTATTTT. As protein: CASSLWGDRTDTQYF.

This chain connects TRBV2 to TRBJ2-5, with TRBD2 identical over 11 bases. This CDR3 comprises 16 residues. Looked up from germline, CDR1 is SNHLY and CDR2 is FYNNEI. Trimming took 4 bases from V and 2 from J; bases not matched to a gene: 6. DNA for the CDR3: TGTGCCAGCAGTGGAGCTAGCGGGGGGCTACAAGAGACCCAGTACTTC. It yields the protein CASSGASGGLQETQYF. Filled out from reference TRBV2 and TRBJ2-5, the complete variable domain reads EPEVTQTPSHQVTQMGQEVILRCVPISNHLYFYWYRQILGQKVEFLVSFYNNEISEKSEIFDDQFSVERPDGSNFTLKIRSTKLEDSAMYFCASSGASGGLQETQYFGPGTRLLVL.

This clonotype was detected a few times. The gene calls are TRBV30 and TRBJ1-5, with D unresolved. Trimming removed 0 bases at V and 0 bases at J, with 9 bases between. CDR1 and CDR2 from the germline V gene are GTSNPN and SVGIG (reference sequence). This CDR3 comprises 15 residues. The CDR3 sequence: CAWSVDFPSNQPQHF. CDR3 nucleotides: TGTGCCTGGAGTGTTGATTTCCCTAGCAATCAGCCCCAGCATTTT.

The rearrangement joins TRBV28 to TRBJ1-1, with D unresolved. The CDR3 is made up of 11 amino acids. Trimming removed 3 bases at V and 11 bases at J, with 10 bases between. The germline V gene has CDR1 MDHEN and CDR2 SYDVKM. CDR3 nucleotide sequence: TGTGCCAGCAGTTTCGAGGGTCGGGCTTTCTTT. It encodes CASSFEGRAFF.

This clonotype was observed at least ten times. This chain links TRBV7-2 with TRBJ2-7; no clear D. Trimming removed 4 bases at V and 3 bases at J, with 10 bases between. The CDR3 spans 13 residues. Per the germline V gene, CDR1 is SGHTA and CDR2 is FQGNSA. The CDR3 region is CASSSGSNYEQYF. CDR3 coding DNA: TGTGCCAGCAGCTCAGGTTCAAACTACGAGCAGTACTTC.

The chain is built from TRBV13 and TRBJ2-7; maybe TRBD2 (6 bases). Germline CDR1 reads PRHDT; CDR2 reads FYEKMQ (reference sequence). V lost 11 bases and J lost 5, with 19 bases in between. The CDR3 loop spans 13 amino acids. DNA of the CDR3: TGTGCCGGGAGGTTTGGAGTCAAGGACGAGCAGTACTTC. Translated, it gives CAGRFGVKDEQYF.

The rearrangement joins TRBV5-6 to TRBJ2-3; TRBD2 matches 10 bases. J gave up 4 bases and V 1 base, and 9 bases lay outside the gene matches. The CDR3 consists of 17 residues. CDR1 is SGHDT and CDR2 is YYEEEE in the germline V gene. The CDR3 here is CASSLLGAGGPSDTQYF. CDR3 in DNA: TGTGCCAGCAGCTTGCTCGGAGCGGGAGGGCCCTCAGATACGCAGTATTTT.

This chain links TRBV7-9 with TRBJ1-6; a weak D match, TRBD1 (5 bases). There are 15 residues in the CDR3. Between the trimmed V and J ends, which lost 3 bases and 3 bases, there was a span of 9 bases. Germline values: CDR1 SEHNR, CDR2 FQNEAQ (reference sequence). Here the CDR3 DNA reads TGTGCCAGCAGCTTGGTGCAGGGCTATAATTCACCCCTCCACTTT. Translation: CASSLVQGYNSPLHF. The full variable domain, in which reference TRBV7-9 and TRBJ1-6 provide the parts outside the CDR3, is DTGVSQNPRHKITKRGQNVTFRCDPISEHNRLYWYRQTLGQGPEFLTYFQNEAQLEKSRLLSDRFSAERPKGSFSTLEIQRTEQGDSAMYLCASSLVQGYNSPLHFGNGTRLTVT.

This clonotype occurred many times. The CDR3 DNA sequence: TGTGCCAGCAGCCAAGAATTGGGGGGACATAAAAACACTGAAGCTTTCTTT. Its protein is CASSQELGGHKNTEAFF. The rearrangement joins TRBV3-1 to TRBJ1-1, with D maybe TRBD1 (6 bases). The CDR3 is 17 amino acids. The germline V gene has CDR1 LGHDT and CDR2 YNNKEL (reference sequence). The germline V and J ends were trimmed by 0 bases and 2 bases, with 16 bases remaining between them.

DNA for the CDR3: TGTGCCAGCAGCAAGACTAGCGGGGAGACCTACGAGCAGTACTTC. It encodes CASSKTSGETYEQYF. The chain uses TRBV27 and TRBJ2-7; 11 positions match TRBD2. Per the germline V gene, CDR1 is MNHEY and CDR2 is SMNVEV (reference sequence). V lost 6 bases to trimming and J lost 2 bases; unmatched junction nucleotides: 6. This CDR3 has 15 residues.